One and the same sample provided the 10 T cell receptor beta chains below, sequenced in a study of blood T cell repertoires in COVID-19. Clones were read by immunoSEQ multiplex PCR, and TCRdb kept only the in-frame ones, dropping some. Here the sample spans over 200,000 clones, 70% to 90% being singletons. Sequencing input: PBMCs or T cells enriched from blood (not recorded which). The receptors here all came from a woman between 45 and 60 years old who had recovered from COVID-19.

J is TRBJ2-1 and V is TRBV5-1, with 8 bases aligning to TRBD2. The V segment lost 2 bases and the J segment 10 bases; nucleotides outside the gene matches: 11. CDR3 size: 15 residues. The germline V gene encodes CDR1 SGHRS and CDR2 YFSETQ. CDR3 region: CASSFDGRAEGEQFF. The CDR3 nucleotides read TGCGCCAGCAGCTTTGACGGGAGGGCGGAGGGGGAGCAGTTCTTC.

The gene calls are TRBV28 and TRBJ1-2; no definite D call. V was pared by 11 bases and J by 7 bases, with 17 bases between. The CDR3 spans 12 residues. Germline CDR1 MDHEN, CDR2 SYDVKM. The CDR3 loop is CASGIRVTGYTF. For the CDR3, the DNA is TGTGCCTCCGGGATCAGAGTTACTGGCTACACCTTC.

CDR3 loop: CASSHPEGQVGEKLFF. The CDR3 DNA is TGTGCCAGCAGCCACCCCGAGGGACAGGTTGGAGAAAAACTGTTTTTT. The chain employs TRBV7-9 and TRBJ1-4, with 8 nucleotides matching TRBD1. The CDR3 is made up of 16 amino acids. Germline values: CDR1 SEHNR, CDR2 FQNEAQ (reference sequence). The ends lost 5 bases at V and 8 bases at J; junction bases unmatched: 13.

The rearrangement links TRBV18 to TRBJ1-1; no clear D gene. The CDR3 is 13 residues long. Trimming stripped 3 bases from V and 9 bases from J, with 14 bases between. CDR1 KGHSH and CDR2 LQKENI come from the germline V gene. CDR3 loop: CASSPLTSEKAFF. The CDR3 DNA sequence: TGTGCCAGCTCACCTCTTACCAGCGAGAAAGCTTTCTTT.

The V gene is TRBV2, the J gene TRBJ1-2; 8 bases are a match to TRBD1. V lost 5 bases and J lost 6; bases outside the gene matches: 5. The CDR3 loop spans 13 amino acids. The germline gives CDR1 SNHLY, CDR2 FYNNEI. The CDR3, as DNA: TGTGCCAGCAGTACAGACAGGGGTAATGGCTACACCTTC. It specifies CASSTDRGNGYTF.

The chain joins TRBV19 to TRBJ1-4; D unresolved. CDR1 and CDR2 from the germline V gene are LNHDA and SQIVND (reference sequence). Between the trimmed V and J ends, which lost 3 bases and 2 bases, there was a span of 13 bases. The CDR3 is 16 residues long. CDR3 sequence (DNA): TGTGCCAGTAGTATGGCCCACATGTATACTAATGAAAAACTGTTTTTT. Translation gives CASSMAHMYTNEKLFF.

This clone was picked up a small number of times. The chain combines TRBV2 with TRBJ1-2, with TRBD1 matching over 8 bases. This CDR3 region has 13 residues. V lost 5 bases to trimming and J lost 4 bases; unmatched junction nucleotides: 3. Germline V CDR1 and CDR2: SNHLY, FYNNEI. The CDR3 is CASSRTGGYGYTF. The CDR3 nucleotides read TGTGCCAGCAGTCGAACAGGGGGCTATGGCTACACCTTC.

This chain uses TRBV4-2 with TRBJ1-2; the match to TRBD1 covers 9 bases. Germline CDR1 LGHNA, CDR2 YNFKEQ. J lost 1 base, V lost 4 bases, and 4 bases had no gene match. The CDR3 extends over 15 amino acids. The CDR3 reads CASSRDRGDNYGYTF. CDR3 DNA sequence: TGTGCCAGCAGCCGAGACAGGGGGGATAACTATGGCTACACCTTC.

CDR3 region: CASSEAPGAGNTIYF. In DNA, the CDR3 is TGTGCCAGCAGTGAAGCCCCGGGAGCTGGAAACACCATATATTTT. The chain recombines TRBV6-1 with TRBJ1-3; D not resolved. V lost 0 bases, J lost 2 bases, and 8 bases lay in between. CDR1 and CDR2 from the germline V gene are MNHNS and SASEGT. The CDR3 length is 15 residues.

The chain employs TRBV6-2 or TRBV6-3 and TRBJ2-2, with 12 bases fitting TRBD1. Germline V gives CDR1 MNHEY, CDR2 SVGEGT. The ends lost 6 bases at V and 2 bases at J; junction bases unmatched: 13. The CDR3 is 19 amino acids. CDR3 loop: CASSSPGQGAFFNTGELFF. The CDR3, as DNA: TGTGCCAGCAGCTCCCCGGGACAGGGGGCGTTTTTTAACACCGGGGAGCTGTTTTTT.